The TCR beta chain under discussion was sequenced for a study of cytomegalovirus exposure and HLA in healthy donors. It was with 60 Vbeta and 13 Jbeta primers that the PCR ran. Here immunoSEQ multiplex PCR was the method, and the copy in TCRdb shows in-frame clones only, minus some. Of 100,000 to 150,000 clones in the sample, approximately 80% were seen once. Trimming at V came to 3 bases and at J to 2 bases, leaving 0 bases not matched to a gene. This CDR3 region has 13 residues. Germline V gives CDR1 WSHSY, CDR2 SAAADI. Sample: PBMCs. This chain connects TRBV10-2 to TRBJ2-7, with 8 positions matching TRBD1. The clonotype originates from a woman aged 40 to 50 in good health and CMV-seronegative. The CDR3 spells CASSEQGAYEQYF. As DNA, the CDR3 is TGCGCCAGCAGTGAACAGGGGGCCTACGAGCAGTACTTC.